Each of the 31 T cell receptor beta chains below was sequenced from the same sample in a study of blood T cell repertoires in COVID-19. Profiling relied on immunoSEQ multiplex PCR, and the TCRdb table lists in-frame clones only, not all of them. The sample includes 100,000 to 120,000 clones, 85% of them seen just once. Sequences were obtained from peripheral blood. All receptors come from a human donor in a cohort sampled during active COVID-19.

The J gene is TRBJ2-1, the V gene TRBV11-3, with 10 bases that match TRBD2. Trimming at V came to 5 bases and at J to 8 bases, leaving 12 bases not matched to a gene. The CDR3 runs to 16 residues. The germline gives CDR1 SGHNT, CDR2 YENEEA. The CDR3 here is CASSPHLAGAMDEQFF. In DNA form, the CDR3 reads TGTGCCAGCAGCCCCCACCTAGCGGGGGCAATGGATGAGCAGTTCTTC.

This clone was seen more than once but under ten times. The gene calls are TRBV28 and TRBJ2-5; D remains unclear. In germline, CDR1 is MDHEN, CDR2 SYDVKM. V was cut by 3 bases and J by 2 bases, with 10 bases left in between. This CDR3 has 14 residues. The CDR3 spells CASSLGSRQETQYF. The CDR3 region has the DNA TGTGCCAGCAGTTTGGGCTCCAGGCAAGAGACCCAGTACTTC.

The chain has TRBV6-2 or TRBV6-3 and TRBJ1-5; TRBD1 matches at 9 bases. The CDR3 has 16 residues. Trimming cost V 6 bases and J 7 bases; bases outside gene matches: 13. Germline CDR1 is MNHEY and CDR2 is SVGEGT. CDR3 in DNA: TGTGCCAGCAGCCACAGGGACAGGGCGTCTGGCCAGCCCCAGCATTTT. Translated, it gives CASSHRDRASGQPQHF.

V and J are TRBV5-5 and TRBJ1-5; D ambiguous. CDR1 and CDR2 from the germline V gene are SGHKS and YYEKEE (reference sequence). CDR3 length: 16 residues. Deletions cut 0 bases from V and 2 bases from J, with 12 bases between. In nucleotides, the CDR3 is TGTGCCAGCAGCTTGGCCCCGGGGTTAGGCAATCAGCCCCAGCATTTT. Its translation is CASSLAPGLGNQPQHF.

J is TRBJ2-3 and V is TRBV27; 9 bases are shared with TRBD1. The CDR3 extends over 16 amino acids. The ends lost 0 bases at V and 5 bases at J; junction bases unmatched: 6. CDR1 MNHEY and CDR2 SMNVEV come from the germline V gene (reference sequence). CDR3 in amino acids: CASSLSGTGRIDTQYF. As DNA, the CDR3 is TGTGCCAGCAGTTTATCTGGGACAGGGAGGATAGATACGCAGTATTTT.

The CDR3 region has the DNA TGTGCCTGGAGGGAGGAGCTAATATATTTT. Its protein is CAWREELIYF. This rearrangement joins TRBV30 to TRBJ1-3; D is unresolved. The germline V gene encodes CDR1 GTSNPN and CDR2 SVGIG (reference sequence). Trimming removed 3 bases at V and 13 bases at J, with 10 bases between. The CDR3 covers 10 residues.

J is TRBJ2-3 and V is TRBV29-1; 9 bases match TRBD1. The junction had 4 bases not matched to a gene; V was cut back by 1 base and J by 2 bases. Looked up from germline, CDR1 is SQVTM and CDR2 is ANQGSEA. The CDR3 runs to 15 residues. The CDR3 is CSVEGTGAPTDTQYF. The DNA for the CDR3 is TGCAGCGTTGAAGGGACAGGGGCACCCACAGATACGCAGTATTTT.

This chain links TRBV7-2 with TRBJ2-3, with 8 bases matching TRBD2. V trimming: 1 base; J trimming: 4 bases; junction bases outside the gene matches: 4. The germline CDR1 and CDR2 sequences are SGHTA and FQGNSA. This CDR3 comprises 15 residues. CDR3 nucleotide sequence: TGTGCCAGCAGCTTAGTCGGGGGGGCGGCAGATACGCAGTATTTT. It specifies CASSLVGGAADTQYF. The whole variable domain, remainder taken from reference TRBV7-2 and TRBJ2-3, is GAGVSQSPSNKVTEKGKDVELRCDPISGHTALYWYRQSLGQGLEFLIYFQGNSAPDKSGLPSDRFSAERTGGSVSTLTIQRTQQEDSAVYLCASSLVGGAADTQYFGPGTRLTVL.

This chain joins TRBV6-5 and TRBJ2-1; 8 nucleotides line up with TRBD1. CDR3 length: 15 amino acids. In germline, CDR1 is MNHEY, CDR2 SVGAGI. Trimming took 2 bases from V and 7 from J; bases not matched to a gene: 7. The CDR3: CASSYPGTGGNEQFF. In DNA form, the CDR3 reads TGTGCCAGCAGTTACCCAGGGACAGGCGGGAATGAGCAGTTCTTC.

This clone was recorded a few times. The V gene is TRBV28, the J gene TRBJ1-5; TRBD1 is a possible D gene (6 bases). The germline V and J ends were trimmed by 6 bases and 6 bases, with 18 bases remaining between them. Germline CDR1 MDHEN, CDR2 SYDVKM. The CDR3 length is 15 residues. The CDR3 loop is CASRSGTGGVQPQHF. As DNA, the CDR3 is TGTGCCAGCAGATCCGGGACGGGGGGCGTTCAGCCCCAGCATTTT.

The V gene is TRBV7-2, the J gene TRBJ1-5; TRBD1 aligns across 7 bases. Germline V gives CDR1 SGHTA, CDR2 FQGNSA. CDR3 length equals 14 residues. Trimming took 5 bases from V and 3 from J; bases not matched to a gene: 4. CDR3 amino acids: CASSLTGVNQPQHF. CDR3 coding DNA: TGTGCCAGCAGCCTTACAGGGGTCAATCAGCCCCAGCATTTT.

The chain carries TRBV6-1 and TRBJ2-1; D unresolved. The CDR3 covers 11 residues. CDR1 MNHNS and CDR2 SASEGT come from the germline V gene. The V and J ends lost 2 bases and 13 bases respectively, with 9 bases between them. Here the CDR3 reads CASSERSVQFF. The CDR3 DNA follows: TGTGCCAGCAGTGAAAGGAGCGTTCAGTTCTTC.

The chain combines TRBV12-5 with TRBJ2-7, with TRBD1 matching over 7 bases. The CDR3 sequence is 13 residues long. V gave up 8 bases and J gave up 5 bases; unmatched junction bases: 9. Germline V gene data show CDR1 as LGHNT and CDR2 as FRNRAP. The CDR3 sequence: CASTDREWDEQYF. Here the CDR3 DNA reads TGTGCTAGTACCGACAGGGAGTGGGACGAGCAGTACTTC.

The CDR3 loop is CASSHTRTSGGVDTQYF. CDR3 sequence (DNA): TGTGCCAGCAGTCACACCCGGACTAGCGGGGGGGTCGATACGCAGTATTTT. V usage is TRBV27 and J usage is TRBJ2-3; 15 nucleotides match TRBD2. V shed 5 bases, J shed 6 bases, and the junction held 9 bases outside the gene matches. The CDR3 has 17 residues. Germline V gene lookup returns CDR1 MNHEY and CDR2 SMNVEV (reference sequence).

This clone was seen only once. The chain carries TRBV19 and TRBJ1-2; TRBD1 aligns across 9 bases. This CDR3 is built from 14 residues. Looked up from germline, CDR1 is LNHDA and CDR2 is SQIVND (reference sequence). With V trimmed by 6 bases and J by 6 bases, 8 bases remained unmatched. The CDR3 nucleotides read TGTGCCAGTAGGAGGACAGGGGAAGTTAATGGCTACACCTTC. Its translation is CASRRTGEVNGYTF.

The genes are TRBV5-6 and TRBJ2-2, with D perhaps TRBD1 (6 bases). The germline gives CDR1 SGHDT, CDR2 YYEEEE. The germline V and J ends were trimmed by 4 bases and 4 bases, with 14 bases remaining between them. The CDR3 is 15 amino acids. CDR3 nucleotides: TGTGCCAGCAGCCCTCCAGGGGAAGGCACCGGGGAGCTGTTTTTT. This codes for CASSPPGEGTGELFF.

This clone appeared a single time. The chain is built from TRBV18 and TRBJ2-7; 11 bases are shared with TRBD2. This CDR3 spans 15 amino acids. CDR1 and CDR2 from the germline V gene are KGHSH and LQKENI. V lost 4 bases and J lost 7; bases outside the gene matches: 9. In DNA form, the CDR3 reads TGTGCCAGCTCACGGGATAGCGGGGGGGTGTCGGAGCAGTACTTC. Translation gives CASSRDSGGVSEQYF.

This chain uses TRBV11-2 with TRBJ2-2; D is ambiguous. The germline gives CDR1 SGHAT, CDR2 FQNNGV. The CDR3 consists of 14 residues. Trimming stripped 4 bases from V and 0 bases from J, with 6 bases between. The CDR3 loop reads CASSYSTNTGELFF. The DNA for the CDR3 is TGTGCCAGCAGCTATAGTACGAACACCGGGGAGCTGTTTTTT.

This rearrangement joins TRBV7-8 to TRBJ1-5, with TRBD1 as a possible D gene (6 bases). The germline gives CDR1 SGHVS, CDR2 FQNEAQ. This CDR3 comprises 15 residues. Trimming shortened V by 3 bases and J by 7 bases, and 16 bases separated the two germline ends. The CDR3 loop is CASSLHRDSVQPQHF. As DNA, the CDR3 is TGTGCCAGCAGCTTGCACAGGGATAGTGTGCAGCCCCAGCATTTT.

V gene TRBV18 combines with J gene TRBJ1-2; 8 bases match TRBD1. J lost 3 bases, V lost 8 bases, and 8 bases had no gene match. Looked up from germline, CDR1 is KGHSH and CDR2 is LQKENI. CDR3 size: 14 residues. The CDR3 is CASNPRGQDYGYTF. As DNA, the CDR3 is TGTGCCAGCAATCCCCGGGGACAGGACTATGGCTACACCTTC. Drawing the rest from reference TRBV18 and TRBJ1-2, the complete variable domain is NAGVMQNPRHLVRRRGQEARLRCSPMKGHSHVYWYRQLPEEGLKFMVYLQKENIIDESGMPKERFSAEFPKEGPSILRIQQVVRGDSAAYFCASNPRGQDYGYTFGSGTRLTVV.

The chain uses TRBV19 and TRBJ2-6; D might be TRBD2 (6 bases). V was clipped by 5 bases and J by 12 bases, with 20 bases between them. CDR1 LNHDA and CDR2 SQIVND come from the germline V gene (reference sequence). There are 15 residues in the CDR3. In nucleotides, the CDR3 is TGTGCCAGTAGTCCCCCGGGACTGCCCGGCTCCGTCCTGACTTTC. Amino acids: CASSPPGLPGSVLTF.

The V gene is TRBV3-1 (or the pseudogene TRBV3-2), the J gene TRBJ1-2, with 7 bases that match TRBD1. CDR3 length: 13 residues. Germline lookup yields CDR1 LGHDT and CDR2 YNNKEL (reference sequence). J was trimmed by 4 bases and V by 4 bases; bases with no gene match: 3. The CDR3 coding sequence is TGTGCCAGCAGCCCCCGGGACAGCTATGGCTACACCTTC. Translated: CASSPRDSYGYTF.

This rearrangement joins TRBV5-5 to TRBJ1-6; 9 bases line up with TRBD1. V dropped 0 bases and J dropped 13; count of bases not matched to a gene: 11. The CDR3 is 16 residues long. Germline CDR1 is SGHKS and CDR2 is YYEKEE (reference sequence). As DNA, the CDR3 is TGTGCCAGCAGCTTGGTGGGGGGACAGGGTGGTTTGCCCCTCCACTTT. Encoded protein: CASSLVGGQGGLPLHF. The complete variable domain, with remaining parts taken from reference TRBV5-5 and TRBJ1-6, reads DAGVTQSPTHLIKTRGQQVTLRCSPISGHKSVSWYQQVLGQGPQFIFQYYEKEERGRGNFPDRFSARQFPNYSSELNVNALLLGDSALYLCASSLVGGQGGLPLHFGNGTRLTVT.

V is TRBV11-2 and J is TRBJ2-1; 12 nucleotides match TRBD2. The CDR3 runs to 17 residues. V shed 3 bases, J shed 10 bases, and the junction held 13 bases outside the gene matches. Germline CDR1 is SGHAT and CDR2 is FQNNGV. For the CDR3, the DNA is TGTGCCAGCAGCTTGTTAGGTCGGACTAGCGGGGTCCGCGAGCAGTTCTTC. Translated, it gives CASSLLGRTSGVREQFF.

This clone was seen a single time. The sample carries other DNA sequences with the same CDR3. In DNA, the CDR3 is TGTGCCACCAGCAGAGAAAGCGGTGATTCCTACGAGCAGTACTTC. This sequence encodes CATSRESGDSYEQYF. The genes are TRBV15 and TRBJ2-7, with D tentatively TRBD2 (5 bases). The V end was cut by 0 bases, the J end by 1 base, with 10 bases between. The V gene's germline CDR1 is LNHNV and CDR2 YYDKDF (reference sequence). The CDR3 is 15 residues long.

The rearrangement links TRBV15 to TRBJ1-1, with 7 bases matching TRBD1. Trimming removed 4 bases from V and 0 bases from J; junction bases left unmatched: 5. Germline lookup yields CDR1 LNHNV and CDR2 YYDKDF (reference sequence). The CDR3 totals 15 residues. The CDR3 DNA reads TGTGCCACCAGCATGCACAGGGGTTTGAACACTGAAGCTTTCTTT. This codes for CATSMHRGLNTEAFF. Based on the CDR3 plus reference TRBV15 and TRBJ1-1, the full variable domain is DAMVIQNPRYQVTQFGKPVTLSCSQTLNHNVMYWYQQKSSQAPKLLFHYYDKDFNNEADTPDNFQSRRPNTSFCFLDIRSPGLGDTAMYLCATSMHRGLNTEAFFGQGTRLTVV.

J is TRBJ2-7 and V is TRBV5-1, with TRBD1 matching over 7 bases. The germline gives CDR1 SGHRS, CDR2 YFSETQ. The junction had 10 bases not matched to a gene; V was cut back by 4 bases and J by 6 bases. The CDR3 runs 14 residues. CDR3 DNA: TGCGCCAGCAGCACGACAGGGCCTTGGGGCGAGCAGTACTTC. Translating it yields CASSTTGPWGEQYF. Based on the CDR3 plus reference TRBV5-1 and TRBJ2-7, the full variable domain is KAGVTQTPRYLIKTRGQQVTLSCSPISGHRSVSWYQQTPGQGLQFLFEYFSETQRNKGNFPGRFSGRQFSNSRSEMNVSTLELGDSALYLCASSTTGPWGEQYFGPGTRLTVT.

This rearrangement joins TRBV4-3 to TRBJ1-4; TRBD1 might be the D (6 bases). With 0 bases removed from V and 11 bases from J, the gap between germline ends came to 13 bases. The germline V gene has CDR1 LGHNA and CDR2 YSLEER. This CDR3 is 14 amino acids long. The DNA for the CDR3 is TGCGCCAGCAGCCAAGATCTACAGGGCGACAAACTGTTTTTT. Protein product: CASSQDLQGDKLFF.

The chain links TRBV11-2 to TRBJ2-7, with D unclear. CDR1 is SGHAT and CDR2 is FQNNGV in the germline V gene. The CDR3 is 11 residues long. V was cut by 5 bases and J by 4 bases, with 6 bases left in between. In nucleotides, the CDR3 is TGTGCCAGCAGCCGCGGTTACGAGCAGTACTTC. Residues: CASSRGYEQYF.

The CDR3 nucleotides read TGTGCCATCAGTGGGGCGGGAGGAACTGAAGCTTTCTTT. This encodes CAISGAGGTEAFF. The chain recombines TRBV10-3 with TRBJ1-1; no firm D call. CDR1 is ENHRY and CDR2 is SYGVKD in the germline V gene. V lost 4 bases, J lost 5 bases, and 11 bases lay in between. This CDR3 spans 13 amino acids.

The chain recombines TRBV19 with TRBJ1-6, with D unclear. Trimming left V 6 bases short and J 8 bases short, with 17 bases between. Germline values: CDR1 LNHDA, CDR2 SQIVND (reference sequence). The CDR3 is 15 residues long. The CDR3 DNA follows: TGTGCCAGTAGGCCCTCCGGAGCCCTCGATTCACCCCTCCACTTT. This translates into CASRPSGALDSPLHF.